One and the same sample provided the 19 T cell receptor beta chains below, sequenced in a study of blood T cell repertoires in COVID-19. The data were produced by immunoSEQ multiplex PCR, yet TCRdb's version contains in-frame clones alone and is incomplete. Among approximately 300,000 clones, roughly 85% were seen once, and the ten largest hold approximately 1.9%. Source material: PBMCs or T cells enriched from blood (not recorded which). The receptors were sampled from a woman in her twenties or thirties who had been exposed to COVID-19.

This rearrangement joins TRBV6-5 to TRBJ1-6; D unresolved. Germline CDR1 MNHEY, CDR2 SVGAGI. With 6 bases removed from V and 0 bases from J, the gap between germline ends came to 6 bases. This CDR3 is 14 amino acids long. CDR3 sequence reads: CASRTGSYNSPLHF. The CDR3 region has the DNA TGTGCCAGCAGAACGGGCTCCTATAATTCACCCCTCCACTTT.

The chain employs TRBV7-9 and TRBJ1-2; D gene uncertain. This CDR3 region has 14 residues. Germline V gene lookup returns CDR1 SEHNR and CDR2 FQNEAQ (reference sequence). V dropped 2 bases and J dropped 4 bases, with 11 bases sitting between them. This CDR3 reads CASSLSSGIYGYTF. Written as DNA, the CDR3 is TGTGCCAGCAGCTTATCTTCGGGGATCTATGGCTACACCTTC. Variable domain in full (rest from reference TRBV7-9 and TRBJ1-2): DTGVSQNPRHKITKRGQNVTFRCDPISEHNRLYWYRQTLGQGPEFLTYFQNEAQLEKSRLLSDRFSAERPKGSFSTLEIQRTEQGDSAMYLCASSLSSGIYGYTFGSGTRLTVV.

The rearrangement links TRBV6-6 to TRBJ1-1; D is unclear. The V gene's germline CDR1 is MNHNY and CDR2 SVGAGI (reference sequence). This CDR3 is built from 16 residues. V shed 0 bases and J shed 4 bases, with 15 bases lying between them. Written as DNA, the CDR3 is TGTGCCAGCAGTTACTCACGAGGGAAGTGGAGCACTGAAGCTTTCTTT. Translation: CASSYSRGKWSTEAFF.

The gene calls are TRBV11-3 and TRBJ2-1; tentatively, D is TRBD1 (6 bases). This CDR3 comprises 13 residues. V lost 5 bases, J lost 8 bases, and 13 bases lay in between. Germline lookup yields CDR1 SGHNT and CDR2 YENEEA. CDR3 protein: CASSPTGFDEQFF. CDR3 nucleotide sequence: TGTGCCAGCAGCCCGACAGGTTTCGATGAGCAGTTCTTC.

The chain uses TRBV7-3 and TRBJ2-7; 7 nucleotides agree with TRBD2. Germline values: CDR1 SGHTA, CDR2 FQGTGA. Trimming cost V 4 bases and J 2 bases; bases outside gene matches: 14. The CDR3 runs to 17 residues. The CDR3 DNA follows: TGTGCCAGCAGCTCCCTCGGGGGAGCGGGAAGGACCTACGAGCAGTACTTC. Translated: CASSSLGGAGRTYEQYF.

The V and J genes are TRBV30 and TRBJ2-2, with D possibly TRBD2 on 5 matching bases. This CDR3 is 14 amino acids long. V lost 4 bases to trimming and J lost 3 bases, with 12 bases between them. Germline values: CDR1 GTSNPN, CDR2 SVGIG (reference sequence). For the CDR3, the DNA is TGTGCCTGGAATCGGGGAGTCTACACCGGGGAGCTGTTTTTT. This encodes CAWNRGVYTGELFF. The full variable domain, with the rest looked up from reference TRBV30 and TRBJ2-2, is SQTIHQWPATLVQPVGSPLSLECTVEGTSNPNLYWYRQAAGRGLQLLFYSVGIGQISSEVPQNLSASRPQDRQFILSSKKLLLSDSGFYLCAWNRGVYTGELFFGEGSRLTVL.

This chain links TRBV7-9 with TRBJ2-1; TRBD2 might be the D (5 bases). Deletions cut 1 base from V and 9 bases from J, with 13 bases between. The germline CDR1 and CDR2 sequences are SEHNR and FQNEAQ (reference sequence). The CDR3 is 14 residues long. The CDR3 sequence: CASSLEAWESEQFF. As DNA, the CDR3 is TGTGCCAGCAGCTTAGAGGCCTGGGAGAGTGAGCAGTTCTTC.

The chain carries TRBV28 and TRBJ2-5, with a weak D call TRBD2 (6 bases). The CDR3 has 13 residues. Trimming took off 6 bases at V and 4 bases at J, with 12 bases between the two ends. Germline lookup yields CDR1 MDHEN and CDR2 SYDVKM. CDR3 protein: CASSRDFRETQYF. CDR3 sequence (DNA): TGTGCCAGCAGCCGGGACTTCCGAGAGACCCAGTACTTC.

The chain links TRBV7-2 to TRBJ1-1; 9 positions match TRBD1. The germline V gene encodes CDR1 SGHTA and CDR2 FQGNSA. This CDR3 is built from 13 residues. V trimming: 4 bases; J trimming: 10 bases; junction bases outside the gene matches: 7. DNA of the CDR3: TGTGCCAGCAGCTCGGACAGGGGCCTCGGAGCTTTCTTT. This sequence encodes CASSSDRGLGAFF.

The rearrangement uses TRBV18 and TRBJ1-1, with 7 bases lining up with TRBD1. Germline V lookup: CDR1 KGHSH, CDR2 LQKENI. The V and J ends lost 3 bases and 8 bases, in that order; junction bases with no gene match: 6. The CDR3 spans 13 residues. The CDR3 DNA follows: TGTGCCAGCTCACCCCTAGGACAGGCGGAAGCTTTCTTT. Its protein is CASSPLGQAEAFF. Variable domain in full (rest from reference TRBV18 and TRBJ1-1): NAGVMQNPRHLVRRRGQEARLRCSPMKGHSHVYWYRQLPEEGLKFMVYLQKENIIDESGMPKERFSAEFPKEGPSILRIQQVVRGDSAAYFCASSPLGQAEAFFGQGTRLTVV.

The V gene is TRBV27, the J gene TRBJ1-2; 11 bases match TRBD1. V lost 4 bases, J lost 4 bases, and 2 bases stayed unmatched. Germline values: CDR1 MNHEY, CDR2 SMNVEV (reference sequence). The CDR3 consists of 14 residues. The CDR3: CASSSGTGGYGYTF. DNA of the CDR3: TGTGCCAGCAGTTCAGGGACAGGGGGCTATGGCTACACCTTC.

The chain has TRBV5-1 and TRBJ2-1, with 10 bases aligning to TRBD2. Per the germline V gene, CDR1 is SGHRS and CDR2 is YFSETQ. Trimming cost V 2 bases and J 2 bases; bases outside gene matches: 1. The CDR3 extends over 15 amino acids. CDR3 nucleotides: TGCGCCAGCAGCTTTACTAGCGGGGCCTACAATGAGCAGTTCTTC. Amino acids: CASSFTSGAYNEQFF. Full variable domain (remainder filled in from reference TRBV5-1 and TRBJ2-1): KAGVTQTPRYLIKTRGQQVTLSCSPISGHRSVSWYQQTPGQGLQFLFEYFSETQRNKGNFPGRFSGRQFSNSRSEMNVSTLELGDSALYLCASSFTSGAYNEQFFGPGTRLTVL.

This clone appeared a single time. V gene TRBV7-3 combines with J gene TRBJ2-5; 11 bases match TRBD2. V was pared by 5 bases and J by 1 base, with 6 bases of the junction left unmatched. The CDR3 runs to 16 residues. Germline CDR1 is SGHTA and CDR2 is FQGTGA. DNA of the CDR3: TGTGCCAGCAGCCCTCTAGGGACTAGCGGCCAAGAGACCCAGTACTTC. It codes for CASSPLGTSGQETQYF.

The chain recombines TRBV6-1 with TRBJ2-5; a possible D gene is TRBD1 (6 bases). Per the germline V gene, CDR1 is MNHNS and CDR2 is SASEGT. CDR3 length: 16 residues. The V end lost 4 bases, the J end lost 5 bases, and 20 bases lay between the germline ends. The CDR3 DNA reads TGTGCCAGCAGTGCATGGGCTGCTAGTCAGGGGGAGACCCAGTACTTC. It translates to CASSAWAASQGETQYF.

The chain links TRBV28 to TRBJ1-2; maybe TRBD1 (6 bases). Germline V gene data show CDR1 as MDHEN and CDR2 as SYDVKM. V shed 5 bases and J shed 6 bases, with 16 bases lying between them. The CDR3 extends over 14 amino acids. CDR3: CASSGADRNHGYTF. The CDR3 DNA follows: TGTGCCAGCAGTGGGGCAGACAGGAACCATGGCTACACCTTC.

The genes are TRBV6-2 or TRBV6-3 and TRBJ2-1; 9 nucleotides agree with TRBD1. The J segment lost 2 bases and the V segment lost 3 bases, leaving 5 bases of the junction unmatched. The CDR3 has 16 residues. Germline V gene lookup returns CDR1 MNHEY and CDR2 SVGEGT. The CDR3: CASSYADRGAYNEQFF. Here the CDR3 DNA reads TGTGCCAGCAGTTATGCGGACAGGGGCGCCTACAATGAGCAGTTCTTC.

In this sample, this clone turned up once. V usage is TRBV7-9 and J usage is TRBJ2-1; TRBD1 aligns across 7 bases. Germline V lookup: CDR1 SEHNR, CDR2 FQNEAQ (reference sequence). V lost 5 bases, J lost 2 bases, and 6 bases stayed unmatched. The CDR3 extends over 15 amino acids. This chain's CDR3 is CASSPTGPAYNEQFF. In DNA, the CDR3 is TGTGCCAGCAGCCCGACAGGGCCCGCCTACAATGAGCAGTTCTTC.

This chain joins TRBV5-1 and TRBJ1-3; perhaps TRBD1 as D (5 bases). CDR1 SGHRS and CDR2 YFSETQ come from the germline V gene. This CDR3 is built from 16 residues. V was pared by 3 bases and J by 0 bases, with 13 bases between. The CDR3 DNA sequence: TGCGCCAGCAGCTCAACAGGCCGGGCCTCTGGAAACACCATATATTTT. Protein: CASSSTGRASGNTIYF.

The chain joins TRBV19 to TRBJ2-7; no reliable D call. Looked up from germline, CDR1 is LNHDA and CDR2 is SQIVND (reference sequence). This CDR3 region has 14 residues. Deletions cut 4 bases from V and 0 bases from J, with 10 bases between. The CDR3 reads CASSTPRCSYEQYF. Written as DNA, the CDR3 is TGTGCCAGTAGTACCCCGCGCTGCTCCTACGAGCAGTACTTC.